The clone carrying this T cell receptor (beta chain) has a handful of counts. Antigen unknown. The PCR had 60 Vbeta and 13 Jbeta primers. Repertoires were generated with immunoSEQ multiplex PCR, while TCRdb's copy carries only in-frame clones and drops some. Altogether approximately 170,000 clones are present, around 67% being singletons, with the ten largest covering around 4%. Trimming cost V 6 bases and J 9 bases, with 14 bases left between them. Germline CDR1 and CDR2: SEHNR and FQNEAQ (reference sequence). The CDR3 has 12 amino acids. Though nominally healthy at sampling, donors likely had unrecorded immune exposures. This sample is part of a study of cytomegalovirus exposure and HLA in healthy donors. Study in general: Within an early data release were tens of millions of unique TCRs drawn from HLA-typed donors.

Overall study findings and caveats: It was taken for granted in presence/absence analyses that sequencing depth across donors was roughly uniform. Follow-up analysis seemed to connect common viral pathogens with several of the most significant clusters identified.

The sequence was collected from a woman younger than 30 in good health and CMV-seropositive. This rearrangement joins TRBV7-9 to TRBJ1-1, with D unclear. Sequencing input: PBMCs. The DNA for the CDR3 is TGTGCCAGCAGTCATACCGAGGCCAAAGCTTTCTTT. It is translated as CASSHTEAKAFF.